This T cell receptor (beta chain) is from a study of CD8+ T cells in alopecia areata (dated by TCRdb to 2016 to 2019). Background on the whole study: Treated patients were enrolled in an open-label pilot trial of oral tofacitinib at 5 to 10 mg twice daily for moderate-to-severe alopecia areata. The study used high-throughput TCRbeta sequencing to examine T cell clonal expansion in alopecia areata, in both the C3H/HeJ mouse model and human patients. Scalp clonality was compared among normal scalp (n=4), patchy alopecia areata scalp (n=8), and alopecia totalis/universalis scalp (n=8). For the treated patients, the SALT score, which quantifies what percentage of scalp surface area is affected, served as the measure of disease severity. The RNA source kit depended on sample type: the PAXgene miRNA kit for fixed scalp, the miRNeasy kit for PBMCs, and the RNeasy kit for mouse skin. In humans, TCRbeta sequencing was performed on scalp tissue and on sorted CD4+ and CD8+ peripheral blood T cells from healthy controls and from patients with patchy or totalis/universalis alopecia areata. Tofacitinib-treated patients had biopsies at baseline and at 4 and 24 weeks of treatment, with a later scalp biopsy in several patients. Patients stayed on tofacitinib for 6 to 18 months and then had 6 months of follow-up off drug so that delayed response and recurrence could be assessed. TCRbeta CDR3 regions were amplified by immunoSEQ multiplex PCR with 35 Vbeta forward and 13 Jbeta reverse primers. What the authors observed across the whole study: Higher clonality and more expanded CD8+ clones were observed in lesional scalp than in normal scalp, particularly in alopecia totalis/universalis, a finding suggestive of antigenic drive. With tofacitinib, both scalp clonality and the number of expanded CD8+ clones among the top 100 scalp clones went down significantly. Because the treated cohort was small and included a single nonresponder, larger studies are needed to assess links between baseline CD8+ expansion and response. Unlike mouse skin, which is dominated by gammadelta T cells, normal human skin has resident alphabeta T cells that are also sequenced, and this complicates analysis of the scalp TCR repertoire. Shared TCR sequences between patients were less evident than in mice, which may be partly attributable to HLA diversity in the patient population. Many expanded lesional clones persisted in scalp and blood during tofacitinib treatment, which may partly explain relapse after stopping treatment.

The intended sense of this specimen's time point label: about 25 weeks on oral tofacitinib. Explained via the paper, the treatment or condition label denotes: oral pan-JAK inhibitor, 5-10 mg twice daily. Lesional scalp punch biopsies and peripheral blood were obtained from alopecia areata patients. PBMCs were separated by density centrifugation and stained for CD3, CD4 and CD8, after which CD4+ and CD8+ T cells were sorted on a FACSAria. Library preparation employed the immunoSEQ multiplex PCR assay. RNA was extracted from all samples and reverse transcribed into cDNA, which served as template for TCR sequencing. First-strand cDNA was synthesized with SuperScript III using a 2:1 mix of oligo-dT and random hexamers. A synthetic immune receptor repertoire was used to measure amplification bias, and any remaining bias was corrected computationally. The original pipeline was this. Raw reads were preprocessed to remove errors, and CDR3 was defined according to IMGT conventions as the region from the conserved cysteine to phenylalanine. Clonality was calculated as 1 minus Shannon entropy normalized by log2 of the number of productive unique TCRs. CD4 or CD8 identity of scalp clones was inferred by cross-referencing scalp TCRbeta sequences with sorted blood CD4 and CD8 repertoires. Here the immuneACCESS table is served through TCRdb, limited to in-frame sequences with V and J called. Missing clones are a known gap in these copies; in checked studies unresolved V genes cover under half, and the rest lacks a known reason. That table furnishes V, J and clone size, whereas the DNA furnished D and trimming. In this sample the table shows around 200,000 clones, around three fifths of which occur a single time. The top ten clonotypes cover 10% to 15% of the sample.

This clone has just a few counts. This receptor's antigen is unknown. No base quality values were provided; no much bigger clone lies one nucleotide off. Here the sequenced sample was CD8+ T cells sorted from blood, taken at week 24, from a patient treated with tofacitinib. This sequence originates from a human donor with alopecia areata.

The CDR3 region: CASSSGPPPTSLREQYF. The bases are TGTGCCAGCAGCTCTGGACCCCCCCCAACAAGCCTACGCGAGCAGTACTTC. The rearrangement joined TRBV7-6 to TRBJ2-7, with no confident D gene call. The CDR3 goes from the cysteine to the phenylalanine over 17 residues. Only CDR3 DNA is held: 51 bases, read in frame from base 1. Cut back by 4 bases and 6 bases, the V and J ends lie 25 bases apart. CDR1 and CDR2, looked up from the germline V gene, are SGHVS and FNYEAQ.